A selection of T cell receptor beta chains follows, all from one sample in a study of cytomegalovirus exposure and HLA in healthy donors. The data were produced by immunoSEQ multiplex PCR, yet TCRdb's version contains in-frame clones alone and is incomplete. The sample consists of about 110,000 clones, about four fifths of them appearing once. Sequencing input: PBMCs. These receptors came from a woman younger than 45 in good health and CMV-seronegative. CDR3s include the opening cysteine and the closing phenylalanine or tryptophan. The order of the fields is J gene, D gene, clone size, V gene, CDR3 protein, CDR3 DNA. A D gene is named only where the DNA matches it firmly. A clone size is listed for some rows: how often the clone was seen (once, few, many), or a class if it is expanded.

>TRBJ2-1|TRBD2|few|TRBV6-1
CASSKTSGSGNEQFF
TGTGCCAGCAGTAAGACTAGCGGGTCGGGTAATGAGCAGTTCTTC
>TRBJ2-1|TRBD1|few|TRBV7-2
CASSLASGQGNNEQFF
TGTGCCAGCAGCTTAGCGTCGGGACAGGGTAACAATGAGCAGTTCTTC
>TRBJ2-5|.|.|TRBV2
CASSRGSLVTQYF
TGTGCCAGCAGTAGAGGTAGCTTGGTGACCCAGTACTTC
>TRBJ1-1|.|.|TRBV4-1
CASSQGEAWAEAFF
TGCGCCAGCAGCCAAGGAGAGGCGTGGGCTGAAGCTTTCTTT
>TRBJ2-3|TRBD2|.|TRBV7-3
CASSLTRGLVNTQYF
TGTGCCAGCAGCTTAACACGCGGACTAGTAAATACGCAGTATTTT
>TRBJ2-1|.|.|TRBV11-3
CASSHGESAYNEQFF
TGTGCCAGCAGCCACGGGGAAAGCGCCTACAATGAGCAGTTCTTC
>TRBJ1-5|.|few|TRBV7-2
CASSRTRGNQPQHF
TGTGCCAGCAGCCGAACTAGGGGCAATCAGCCCCAGCATTTT
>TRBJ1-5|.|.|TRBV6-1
CASSEGVYSNQPQHF
TGTGCCAGCAGTGAAGGTGTTTATAGCAATCAGCCCCAGCATTTT
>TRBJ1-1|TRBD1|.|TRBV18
CASSLKQGTDTEAFF
TGTGCCAGCTCACTAAAACAGGGGACTGATACTGAAGCTTTCTTT
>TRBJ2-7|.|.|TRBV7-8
CASSFGGDRYEQYF
TGTGCCAGCAGCTTCGGCGGGGACCGATACGAGCAGTACTTC